The present entry profiles one TCR beta chain with its context. Its antigen is unknown. From germline, CDR1 is MGHDK and CDR2 SYGVNS. The CDR3 consists of 14 residues. Trimming shortened V by 1 base and J by 4 bases, and 8 bases separated the two germline ends. A second roughly 6 to 12 cycle PCR used barcoded and J-beta primers. Each CDR3 protein is one row after TCRdb ran MiXCR on the 5' RACE reads. The sample has around 1,100,000 distinct CDR3 sequences; under 40% are singletons. This sample is part of a study of blood T cells in healthy people across ages. Study-wide background: Template-switching capture recovered about one barcoded beta molecule per two T cells.

Whole-study findings and limits: In the absence of known donor CMV status, changes in expanded clonotypes were possibly confounded.

The receptor comes from a man aged 18 to 30 in good health. Sequencing was done on a sample of blood. The J gene is TRBJ2-1, the V gene TRBV25-1; a weak D match, TRBD2 (5 bases). Written as DNA, the CDR3 is TGTGCCAGCAGTGAATTCAGAGGGTACAATGAGCAGTTCTTC. Residues: CASSEFRGYNEQFF.